A selection of T cell receptor beta chains follows, all from one sample in a study of beta chain features in type 1 diabetes. The data were produced by immunoSEQ multiplex PCR, yet TCRdb's version contains in-frame clones alone and is incomplete. Counted here are some 400,000 clones, around 16% occurring once; the ten biggest clones make up 0.019%. Sequencing was carried out using naive CD4+ T cells from blood. Receptors were obtained from a woman aged 18 to 35 in good health. The CDR3 runs from the conserved cysteine through the conserved F or W. A D gene is named only where the DNA matches it firmly. A clone size is listed for some rows: how often the clone was seen (once, few, many), or a class if it is expanded.

v_gene: TRBV7-2; d_gene: .; j_gene: TRBJ2-1; abundance: .; CDR3nt: TGTGCCAGCAGCCGGGTGACAGGAGCCGGCTCCTACAATGAGCAGTTCTTC; CDR3aa: CASSRVTGAGSYNEQFF
v_gene: TRBV6-5; d_gene: .; j_gene: TRBJ1-1; abundance: .; CDR3nt: TGTGCCAGCAGTTACTCGGGCATGCCTAAAGCTTTCTTT; CDR3aa: CASSYSGMPKAFF
v_gene: TRBV25-1; d_gene: .; j_gene: TRBJ1-5; abundance: .; CDR3nt: TGTGCCAGCAGTGAATGGTCGGGTAATCAGCCCCAGCATTTT; CDR3aa: CASSEWSGNQPQHF
v_gene: TRBV7-9; d_gene: .; j_gene: TRBJ2-5; abundance: .; CDR3nt: TGTGCCAGCAGCCCCCCCCTAGCTTTTGGTGTGGAGACCCAGTACTTC; CDR3aa: CASSPPLAFGVETQYF
v_gene: TRBV18; d_gene: TRBD2; j_gene: TRBJ2-1; abundance: .; CDR3nt: TGTGCCAGCTCACCAATCGGACTAGCAAATGAGCAGTTCTTC; CDR3aa: CASSPIGLANEQFF
v_gene: TRBV7-2; d_gene: .; j_gene: TRBJ1-2; abundance: .; CDR3nt: TGTGCCAGCACTAAAACGACTCTTCGCTATGGCTACACCTTC; CDR3aa: CASTKTTLRYGYTF
v_gene: TRBV25-1; d_gene: .; j_gene: TRBJ1-1; abundance: few; CDR3nt: TGTGCCAGCAGTCCCCCCGGGGGGACTGAAGCTTTCTTT; CDR3aa: CASSPPGGTEAFF
v_gene: TRBV5-1; d_gene: .; j_gene: TRBJ2-2; abundance: few; CDR3nt: TGCGCCAGCAGACCCCTAGTAGCGAACACCGGGGAGCTGTTTTTT; CDR3aa: CASRPLVANTGELFF
v_gene: TRBV5-1; d_gene: TRBD2; j_gene: TRBJ2-1; abundance: few; CDR3nt: TGCGCCAGCAGCTTGGCGCCGGGACTAGCGGGATCTAGCTATGAGCAGTTCTTC; CDR3aa: CASSLAPGLAGSSYEQFF
v_gene: TRBV2; d_gene: TRBD2; j_gene: TRBJ2-1; abundance: .; CDR3nt: TGTGCCAGCAGGAAAGCGGGAGGGACCTACAATGAGCAGTTCTTC; CDR3aa: CASRKAGGTYNEQFF
v_gene: TRBV7-2; d_gene: TRBD2; j_gene: TRBJ2-7; abundance: .; CDR3nt: TGTGCCAGCAGCTTTCTCTCTCCGGCTAGCGGGAGGTTCTCCTACGAGCAGTACTTC; CDR3aa: CASSFLSPASGRFSYEQYF
v_gene: TRBV20-1; d_gene: .; j_gene: TRBJ1-1; abundance: .; CDR3nt: TGCACCGCGGCTCTGAACACTGAAGCTTTCTTT; CDR3aa: CTAALNTEAFF
v_gene: TRBV29-1; d_gene: .; j_gene: TRBJ1-1; abundance: .; CDR3nt: TGCAGCGTTGGCCAGCGGACCGGGATCACTGAAGCTTTCTTT; CDR3aa: CSVGQRTGITEAFF
v_gene: TRBV2; d_gene: .; j_gene: TRBJ1-2; abundance: few; CDR3nt: TGTGCCAGCAGTGCTGGAGGGGTTAGTGGCTACACCTTC; CDR3aa: CASSAGGVSGYTF
v_gene: TRBV28; d_gene: TRBD1; j_gene: TRBJ1-4; abundance: few; CDR3nt: TGTGCCAGCAGTAAGGACAGGGCGTTTAATGAAAAACTGTTTTTT; CDR3aa: CASSKDRAFNEKLFF
v_gene: TRBV28; d_gene: .; j_gene: TRBJ2-3; abundance: .; CDR3nt: TGTGCCAGCAGTGGTGCGGGGGCGAGCACAGATACGCAGTATTTT; CDR3aa: CASSGAGASTDTQYF
v_gene: TRBV30; d_gene: .; j_gene: TRBJ1-1; abundance: .; CDR3nt: TGTGCCTGGAGCGTCTTGGGCAATGAAGCTTTCTTT; CDR3aa: CAWSVLGNEAFF
v_gene: TRBV5-1; d_gene: .; j_gene: TRBJ2-1; abundance: few; CDR3nt: TGCGCCAGCAGCTTAAACAGCCCTAACAATGAGCAGTTCTTC; CDR3aa: CASSLNSPNNEQFF
v_gene: TRBV15; d_gene: TRBD2; j_gene: TRBJ2-3; abundance: .; CDR3nt: TGTGCCACCAGCAGAGATGGTAGCGGGAGATTCACAGATACGCAGTATTTT; CDR3aa: CATSRDGSGRFTDTQYF
v_gene: TRBV28; d_gene: TRBD2; j_gene: TRBJ2-7; abundance: few; CDR3nt: TGTGCCAGCAGTCCCCTAGCGGGAGGGCTCTACGAGCAGTACTTC; CDR3aa: CASSPLAGGLYEQYF
v_gene: TRBV30; d_gene: .; j_gene: TRBJ1-5; abundance: few; CDR3nt: TGTGCCTGGAGTGGAACAGGAAACAATCAGCCCCAGCATTTT; CDR3aa: CAWSGTGNNQPQHF
v_gene: TRBV7-3; d_gene: .; j_gene: TRBJ2-5; abundance: .; CDR3nt: TGTGCCAGCAGCTTAACGCGGCAAGAGACCCAGTACTTC; CDR3aa: CASSLTRQETQYF
v_gene: TRBV4-3; d_gene: .; j_gene: TRBJ1-5; abundance: few; CDR3nt: TGCGCCAGCAGCCAAGATTATGGCGGGCAGCCCCAGCATTTT; CDR3aa: CASSQDYGGQPQHF
v_gene: TRBV5-6; d_gene: .; j_gene: TRBJ1-2; abundance: few; CDR3nt: TGTGCCAGCAGCTCGCTCAGGGACTATGGCTACACCTTC; CDR3aa: CASSSLRDYGYTF
v_gene: TRBV5-1; d_gene: TRBD2; j_gene: TRBJ2-7; abundance: few; CDR3nt: TGCGCCAGCAGCTTGGCCGCTAGCGGGCGCTACGAGCAGTACTTC; CDR3aa: CASSLAASGRYEQYF
v_gene: TRBV30; d_gene: .; j_gene: TRBJ1-4; abundance: .; CDR3nt: TGTGCCTGGAGTGTAAGTCTCAGGGAAGAAAAACTGTTTTTT; CDR3aa: CAWSVSLREEKLFF
v_gene: TRBV6-6; d_gene: TRBD2; j_gene: TRBJ2-7; abundance: .; CDR3nt: TGTGCCAGCAGCCGACTAGCGCCTACCTACGAGCAGTACTTC; CDR3aa: CASSRLAPTYEQYF
v_gene: TRBV30; d_gene: .; j_gene: TRBJ1-5; abundance: .; CDR3nt: TGTGCCTGGAGTCAGTCAGGGGATGGTTATCAGCCCCAGCATTTT; CDR3aa: CAWSQSGDGYQPQHF
v_gene: TRBV4-2; d_gene: .; j_gene: TRBJ1-2; abundance: .; CDR3nt: TGTGCCAGCAGCCACCGAACTGACAGGTCCTATGGCTACACCTTC; CDR3aa: CASSHRTDRSYGYTF
v_gene: TRBV30; d_gene: .; j_gene: TRBJ2-7; abundance: few; CDR3nt: TGTGCCTGGCTAGCGTTGGGATCCTACGAGCAGTACTTC; CDR3aa: CAWLALGSYEQYF
v_gene: TRBV30; d_gene: .; j_gene: TRBJ1-2; abundance: .; CDR3nt: TGTGCCTGGAGTGTGGGCAGAAACTATGGCTACACCTTC; CDR3aa: CAWSVGRNYGYTF
v_gene: TRBV7-2; d_gene: .; j_gene: TRBJ2-1; abundance: .; CDR3nt: TGTGCCAGCAGCCCCGGTAGGGGCGGGATCTACAATGAGCAGTTCTTC; CDR3aa: CASSPGRGGIYNEQFF
v_gene: TRBV30; d_gene: .; j_gene: TRBJ1-2; abundance: .; CDR3nt: TGTGCCTGGACCTTAAACACAGGGAACTATGGCTACACCTTC; CDR3aa: CAWTLNTGNYGYTF
v_gene: TRBV30; d_gene: TRBD2; j_gene: TRBJ2-1; abundance: .; CDR3nt: TGTGCCTGGGCTGGACTGGGGAGGGAGTCCTACAATGAGCAGTTCTTC; CDR3aa: CAWAGLGRESYNEQFF